These T cell receptor beta chains were read from a single sample in a study of cytomegalovirus exposure and HLA in healthy donors. TCRdb's copy holds only in-frame clones and misses some; the assay was immunoSEQ multiplex PCR. The data contain roughly 270,000 clones, 88% of them singletons. What was sequenced was PBMCs. These TCRs come from a woman between 18 and 30 years old in good health and CMV-seronegative. CDR3s include the opening cysteine and the closing phenylalanine or tryptophan. The D gene is left open where the match is weak. Some rows mark clone size as missing; the rest say once, few, many or name a class of expanded clone.

>TRBD1|TRBV28|NA|TRBJ1-5
TGTGCCAGCAGTTTGGGGACAGGGGCACCCTTCTATAGCAATCAGCCCCAGCATTTT
CASSLGTGAPFYSNQPQHF
>TRBD1|TRBV11-2|NA|TRBJ1-4
TGTGCCAGCAGCTCAGGAAGGGGGCGGGCTGAAAAACTGTTTTTT
CASSSGRGRAEKLFF
>TRBD2|TRBV6-5|few|TRBJ2-7
TGTGCCAGCAGTACTAGCGGGAGAAGCTACGAGCAGTACTTC
CASSTSGRSYEQYF
>NA|TRBV10-3|NA|TRBJ2-1
TGTGCCATCAGTGGACAGGGAGGCAATGAGCAGTTCTTC
CAISGQGGNEQFF
>TRBD2|TRBV5-1|NA|TRBJ2-5
TGCGCCAGCAGCCCGGGACTAGCGGAGCAAGAGACCCAGTACTTC
CASSPGLAEQETQYF
>TRBD2|TRBV5-4|NA|TRBJ2-7
TGTGCCAGCAGCTTGGGACTAGCGGGATCTATTTCCTACGAGCAGTACTTC
CASSLGLAGSISYEQYF
>NA|TRBV7-9|NA|TRBJ2-1
TGTGCCAGCATCCAGAGTACTTGGGCAAGTGAGCAGTTCTTC
CASIQSTWASEQFF
>NA|TRBV28|once|TRBJ2-1
TGTGCCAGCAGCATATATAGCGGTACCTACAATGAGCAGTTCTTC
CASSIYSGTYNEQFF
>TRBD2|TRBV11-2|NA|TRBJ2-7
TGTGCCAGCAGCTCCATTCGGGGGGAGGGACCCTACGAGCAGTACTTC
CASSSIRGEGPYEQYF
>TRBD1|TRBV2|NA|TRBJ2-7
TGTGCCAGCAGTCTAGGACAGGGGGAAACCTACGAGCAGTACTTC
CASSLGQGETYEQYF
>TRBD2|TRBV18|few|TRBJ2-7
TGTGCCAGCTCACCGGTGGGGGAGGGCTACGAGCAGTACTTC
CASSPVGEGYEQYF
>TRBD1|TRBV6-1|NA|TRBJ1-1
TGTGCCAGCAGCGACAGGGCGCATTCTGAAGCTTTCTTT
CASSDRAHSEAFF
>NA|TRBV6-5|NA|TRBJ1-4
TGTGCCAGCAGTTCCGAGGGGGCAACTAATGAAAAACTGTTTTTT
CASSSEGATNEKLFF
>NA|TRBV19|NA|TRBJ1-2
TGTGCCAGTAGTATAGTCTCCGGGCAGGGCTTGTACTATGGCTACACCTTC
CASSIVSGQGLYYGYTF
>NA|TRBV10-3|NA|TRBJ1-1
TGTGCCATCAGTTCAACGCAGGTGAACACTGAAGCTTTCTTT
CAISSTQVNTEAFF
>TRBD1|TRBV19|NA|TRBJ2-7
TGTGCCAGTAGTTTGGGACAGGGAGCCTACGAGCAGTACTTC
CASSLGQGAYEQYF
>NA|TRBV5-1|NA|TRBJ1-4
TGCGCCAGCAGCTTGGCCGGCTTACAGGGTGCTAATGAAAAACTGTTTTTT
CASSLAGLQGANEKLFF
>NA|TRBV15|NA|TRBJ1-5
TGTGCCACCAGCAGAGATTATCAAGTTGGGGCGATCGATCAGCCCCAGCATTTT
CATSRDYQVGAIDQPQHF
>NA|TRBV28|NA|TRBJ2-1
TGTGCCAGCAGCCCCAGGGTCTCTGAGCAGTTCTTC
CASSPRVSEQFF
>TRBD2|TRBV19|NA|TRBJ2-1
TGTGCCAGTAGTATTTGGGGGACTACCTACAATGAGCAGTTCTTC
CASSIWGTTYNEQFF
>NA|TRBV5-6|NA|TRBJ2-5
TGTGCCAGCAGCTTCGACCTCAGGGGGGAGTACTTC
CASSFDLRGEYF
>NA|TRBV4-1|few|TRBJ1-4
TGCGCCAGCAGCCAAGATGAGGGGGTGAATGAAAAACTGTTTTTT
CASSQDEGVNEKLFF
>TRBD1|TRBV5-4|NA|TRBJ1-1
TGTGCCAGCAGCGAACCCACAGGGGGGGTAAACACTGAAGCTTTCTTT
CASSEPTGGVNTEAFF
>TRBD1|TRBV6-4|few|TRBJ2-3
TGTGCCAGCAGTGGGACAGGGAGCACAGATACGCAGTATTTT
CASSGTGSTDTQYF
>TRBD1|TRBV6-1|few|TRBJ1-5
TGTGCCAGCAGCGAGGGACAGCGTCAAGTCAGGCCCCAGCATTTT
CASSEGQRQVRPQHF
>TRBD1|TRBV5-1|NA|TRBJ2-7
TGCGCCAGCAGCCCCGGGACAGGAACCCTTGGGGAGCAGTACTTC
CASSPGTGTLGEQYF
>TRBD2|TRBV7-3|NA|TRBJ2-2
TGTGCCAGCAGATTCGGCGGGAGACTAAACACCGGGGAGCTGTTTTTT
CASRFGGRLNTGELFF
>NA|TRBV11-2|NA|TRBJ2-7
TGTGCCAGCAGCCCGGGACTTACCTACGAGCAGTACTTC
CASSPGLTYEQYF
>TRBD2|TRBV9|NA|TRBJ2-3
TGTGCCAGCGCGACTAGCGGGTACACAGATACGCAGTATTTT
CASATSGYTDTQYF
>TRBD2|TRBV5-1|NA|TRBJ2-3
TGCGCCAGCAGCTTTAGCGGGAGTGGAGATACGCAGTATTTT
CASSFSGSGDTQYF
>NA|TRBV12-2|NA|TRBJ1-1
TGTGCAAGTCGCTTAGGGGGACAGGGATGGGGCACTGAAGCTTTCTTT
CASRLGGQGWGTEAFF
>NA|TRBV5-1|NA|TRBJ1-4
TGCGCCAGCAGCCAAACAGGGTTAATAGAAAAACTGTTTTTT
CASSQTGLIEKLFF
>TRBD1|TRBV19|NA|TRBJ2-6
TGTGCCAGTAGCCCGAACAGGGGGCTAGCTGGGGCCAACGTCCTGACTTTC
CASSPNRGLAGANVLTF
>NA|TRBV2|NA|TRBJ2-7
TGTGCCAGCCGGCAGGGTCACTACGAGCAGTACTTC
CASRQGHYEQYF
>TRBD2|TRBV9|NA|TRBJ2-3
TGTGCCAGCAGCGTAGCTCCGCTAGCGGGAGACACAGATACGCAGTATTTT
CASSVAPLAGDTDTQYF
>NA|TRBV18|NA|TRBJ2-6
TGTGCCAGCTCACTTACGAGCTCTGGGGCCAACGTCCTGACTTTC
CASSLTSSGANVLTF
>TRBD1|TRBV28|NA|TRBJ1-5
TGTGCCAGCACCCACAACCGACAGGGGAGGCAGCCCCAGCATTTT
CASTHNRQGRQPQHF
>NA|TRBV6-6|few|TRBJ2-3
TGTGCCAGCAGTAGAGCAGATACGCAGTATTTT
CASSRADTQYF
>TRBD1|TRBV25-1|once|TRBJ2-7
TGTGCCAGCAGTCGGACAGGGTCCGTCGGGGAGCAGTACTTC
CASSRTGSVGEQYF
>TRBD1|TRBV6-5|NA|TRBJ2-7
TGTGCCAGCAGTACCGGACAGGGCCCCTACGAGCAGTACTTC
CASSTGQGPYEQYF
>TRBD2|TRBV5-4|NA|TRBJ2-3
TGTGCCAGCAGCTTTAGCGGGAGGATGGCTGATACGCAGTATTTT
CASSFSGRMADTQYF